These 16 T cell receptor beta chains were all obtained from the same sample, sequenced in a study of T cell responses to AZD1222 COVID-19 vaccine. Repertoires were generated with immunoSEQ multiplex PCR, while TCRdb's copy carries only in-frame clones and drops some. The sample lists 150,000 to 200,000 clones, roughly nine tenths occurring once. Source: peripheral blood, taken 28 days after the second AZD1222 dose. These receptors were obtained from an adult who received the AZD1222 COVID-19 vaccine.

The rearrangement joins TRBV20-1 to TRBJ2-1; TRBD2 matches at 8 bases. After removal of 3 bases from V and 3 bases from J, the junction contained 13 bases not matched to a gene. This CDR3 comprises 17 residues. Germline V gene data show CDR1 as DFQATT and CDR2 as SNEGSKA (reference sequence). The DNA for the CDR3 is TGCAGTGCTAGTCGCGTGGGCGGGGGGTTTATCTACAATGAGCAGTTCTTC. Protein: CSASRVGGGFIYNEQFF.

This clone was found once. J is TRBJ1-6 and V is TRBV6-1; 9 bases are a match to TRBD1. Germline V gene lookup returns CDR1 MNHNS and CDR2 SASEGT. V lost 2 bases to trimming and J lost 7 bases; unmatched junction nucleotides: 15. The CDR3 is made up of 19 amino acids. The CDR3 DNA reads as TGTGCCAGCAGTGAAAGGTCCCTTGGGATAGGGACAGGGAATTCACCCCTCCACTTT. It codes for CASSERSLGIGTGNSPLHF.

This clone is a singleton in its sample. V and J are TRBV29-1 and TRBJ1-1, with a tentative D call TRBD1 (5 bases). This CDR3 has 13 residues. The V end lost 4 bases, the J end lost 3 bases, and 12 bases lay between the germline ends. Germline V gene sequence: CDR1 SQVTM, CDR2 ANQGSEA. This CDR3 is CSVVRQGDTEAFF. CDR3 nucleotide sequence: TGCAGCGTTGTTCGGCAGGGCGACACTGAAGCTTTCTTT.

The CDR3 loop is CASIKGAVETQYF. The CDR3 DNA is TGTGCCAGCATCAAAGGGGCTGTGGAGACCCAGTACTTC. This rearrangement joins TRBV2 to TRBJ2-5; D might be TRBD1 (5 bases). The germline CDR1 and CDR2 sequences are SNHLY and FYNNEI. The ends were cut back, 7 bases at V and 5 bases at J, with 14 bases in the middle. CDR3 length equals 13 residues.

The CDR3 coding sequence is TGTGCCAGCAGCCAAGAGGGTGGCAGTAGAGCTTTCTTT. This gives the protein CASSQEGGSRAFF. The chain is built from TRBV3-1 (or the pseudogene TRBV3-2) and TRBJ1-1; D is unclear. CDR3 length equals 13 residues. Germline CDR1 LGHDT, CDR2 YNNKEL (reference sequence). V lost 0 bases to trimming and J lost 10 bases, with 12 bases between them.

The rearrangement links TRBV29-1 to TRBJ2-2; D is unclear. CDR1 SQVTM and CDR2 ANQGSEA come from the germline V gene. CDR3 length: 11 residues. V gave up 4 bases and J gave up 1 base, with 1 base separating them. The CDR3 is CSVGNTGELFF. The CDR3 DNA reads as TGCAGCGTTGGGAACACCGGGGAGCTGTTTTTT.

The V and J genes are TRBV9 and TRBJ2-3; D unclear. V lost 4 bases and J lost 2, with 11 bases in between. The CDR3 totals 14 residues. CDR1 and CDR2 (germline): SGDLS, YYNGEE. CDR3 bases: TGTGCCAGCAGCCTGGACCTCATCACAGATACGCAGTATTTT. Its translation is CASSLDLITDTQYF.

The chain carries TRBV19 and TRBJ1-5; D gene ambiguous. Trimming stripped 3 bases from V and 0 bases from J, with 6 bases between. The CDR3 has 14 amino acids. Germline-derived CDR1 and CDR2 are LNHDA and SQIVND (reference sequence). DNA of the CDR3: TGTGCCAGTAGTATTGACGATAGCAATCAGCCCCAGCATTTT. Translating it yields CASSIDDSNQPQHF.

Here the CDR3 DNA reads TGTGCCATCAGTGAGTCTGGGGACCCATATGGCTACACCTTC. Residues: CAISESGDPYGYTF. V is TRBV10-3 and J is TRBJ1-2, with D maybe TRBD1 (5 bases). CDR3 length: 14 amino acids. V lost 0 bases, J lost 5 bases, and 10 bases lay in between. Germline V CDR1 and CDR2: ENHRY, SYGVKD.

The chain recombines TRBV10-1 with TRBJ1-3; perhaps TRBD1 as D (5 bases). V lost 6 bases and J 4 bases, leaving 22 bases between the germline ends. The germline V gene has CDR1 WNHNN and CDR2 SYGVQD (reference sequence). The CDR3 consists of 17 residues. CDR3 in DNA: TGCGCCAGCAGGCGGCTTTTCAGGACAACGGCCGGAAACACCATATATTTT. This sequence encodes CASRRLFRTTAGNTIYF.

The CDR3 DNA is TGTGCCAGCAGTTCCGGGACAGGGGGATTGTATGGCTACACCTTC. This sequence encodes CASSSGTGGLYGYTF. The rearrangement uses TRBV28 and TRBJ1-2; 11 nucleotides agree with TRBD1. V shed 4 bases and J 5 bases; nucleotides not matched to a gene: 6. Per the germline V gene, CDR1 is MDHEN and CDR2 is SYDVKM. This CDR3 is built from 15 residues.

The table lists this clone with a count of one. The chain links TRBV25-1 to TRBJ2-3, with no clear D. The CDR3 is made up of 11 amino acids. In germline, CDR1 is MGHDK, CDR2 SYGVNS. Trimming cost V 5 bases and J 3 bases, with 3 bases left between them. CDR3 residues: CASSSTDTQYF. CDR3 in DNA: TGTGCCAGCAGTTCGACAGATACGCAGTATTTT. Variable domain in full (rest from reference TRBV25-1 and TRBJ2-3): EADIYQTPRYLVIGTGKKITLECSQTMGHDKMYWYQQDPGMELHLIHYSYGVNSTEKGDLSSESTVSRIRTEHFPLTLESARPSHTSQYLCASSSTDTQYFGPGTRLTVL.

This clone appeared a few times. The chain couples TRBV19 to TRBJ1-5; 9 positions match TRBD1. Unmatched junction bases numbered 10, after V lost 6 bases and J lost 7 bases. From germline, CDR1 is LNHDA and CDR2 SQIVND (reference sequence). CDR3 length: 15 amino acids. The CDR3 spells CASRTSGTGYQPQHF. CDR3 sequence (DNA): TGTGCCAGTAGGACCTCCGGGACAGGGTACCAGCCCCAGCATTTT. The variable domain in full, completed from reference TRBV19 and TRBJ1-5, reads DGGITQSPKYLFRKEGQNVTLSCEQNLNHDAMYWYRQDPGQGLRLIYYSQIVNDFQKGDIAEGYSVSREKKESFPLTVTSAQKNPTAFYLCASRTSGTGYQPQHFGDGTRLSIL.

The V and J genes are TRBV7-9 and TRBJ2-3; maybe TRBD2 (6 bases). CDR1 is SEHNR, CDR2 FQNEAQ, per germline (reference sequence). V lost 3 bases and J lost 3, with 13 bases in between. CDR3 length: 15 amino acids. CDR3 sequence (DNA): TGTGCCAGCAGCTTGGGAGACCGGGAGACAGATACGCAGTATTTT. Translating it yields CASSLGDRETDTQYF.

The chain joins TRBV5-1 to TRBJ2-7; 11 bases line up with TRBD2. The V gene end was trimmed by 4 bases and the J gene end by 6 bases; junction bases not matched to a gene: 6. Germline V lookup: CDR1 SGHRS, CDR2 YFSETQ. The CDR3 is 14 residues long. The CDR3 here is CASSPGLAGGEQYF. The CDR3 region has the DNA TGCGCCAGCAGCCCCGGGCTAGCGGGAGGCGAGCAGTACTTC. Filled out from reference TRBV5-1 and TRBJ2-7, the complete variable domain reads KAGVTQTPRYLIKTRGQQVTLSCSPISGHRSVSWYQQTPGQGLQFLFEYFSETQRNKGNFPGRFSGRQFSNSRSEMNVSTLELGDSALYLCASSPGLAGGEQYFGPGTRLTVT.

J is TRBJ2-7 and V is TRBV6-2 or TRBV6-3; 8 bases map to TRBD1. This CDR3 has 17 amino acids. The V and J ends lost 0 bases and 4 bases, in that order; junction bases with no gene match: 11. CDR1 is MNHEY and CDR2 is SVGEGT in the germline V gene. The CDR3 reads CASSYSNALDREYEQYF. The CDR3 nucleotides read TGTGCCAGCAGTTACTCGAATGCCCTGGACAGGGAGTACGAGCAGTACTTC.